The rows below give T cell receptor beta chains drawn from one sample of a study of CD8 T cells in Susac syndrome. TCRdb passed the immunoSEQ multiplex PCR reads through MiXCR, listing each CDR3 protein once. The data contain tens of thousands of distinct CDR3 sequences, roughly nine tenths of them singletons. The sequenced material came from CD8+ T cells from PBMCs. These receptors were obtained from a human donor in good health. Each CDR3 is given without its conserved first and last residue. Fields, in order: V gene, J gene, CDR3 protein.

v_call: TRBV27
j_call: TRBJ2-7
cdr3_aa: ASTPSGGVASYEQY

v_call: TRBV19
j_call: TRBJ1-5
cdr3_aa: ASRVGDQPQH

v_call: TRBV7-9
j_call: TRBJ2-3
cdr3_aa: ASNQAGARADTQY

v_call: TRBV7-9
j_call: TRBJ1-2
cdr3_aa: ASSSTGGGPGYT

v_call: TRBV7-9
j_call: TRBJ2-5
cdr3_aa: ASSLGQDQETQY

v_call: TRBV4-2
j_call: TRBJ1-2
cdr3_aa: ASSQGGQRGYT

v_call: TRBV10-3
j_call: TRBJ1-6
cdr3_aa: AISESIVTARLSPLH

v_call: TRBV7-9
j_call: TRBJ2-3
cdr3_aa: ASLGGKGNTQY

v_call: TRBV4-2
j_call: TRBJ1-5
cdr3_aa: ASSQVHDWGLLEPQH

v_call: TRBV27
j_call: TRBJ2-7
cdr3_aa: ASSPRGYHEQY

v_call: TRBV12-3/TRBV12-4
j_call: TRBJ1-5
cdr3_aa: ASSRTEINQPQH

v_call: TRBV12-3/TRBV12-4
j_call: TRBJ1-2
cdr3_aa: ASSLDYGYT

v_call: TRBV7-9
j_call: TRBJ2-5
cdr3_aa: ASSLVTEETQY

v_call: TRBV10-3
j_call: TRBJ2-3
cdr3_aa: AISEQIGASTDTQY

v_call: TRBV2
j_call: TRBJ1-5
cdr3_aa: ASSEWEIDRNQPQH